These 9 T cell receptor beta chains originate from one sample sequenced in a study of blood T cell repertoires in COVID-19. The table came from immunoSEQ multiplex PCR; TCRdb's copy has only in-frame clones and leaves some out. The profile shows about 96,000 clones, 80% to 90% of them singletons. The sequenced sample was peripheral blood. Source of these receptors: a human donor with COVID-19, enrolled during active disease. The donor label of this sample is uncertain.

This chain uses TRBV9 with TRBJ1-2; no clear D gene. The V end was cut by 0 bases, the J end by 5 bases, with 5 bases between. The germline CDR1 and CDR2 sequences are SGDLS and YYNGEE. The CDR3 sequence is 12 residues long. The CDR3 nucleotides are TGTGCCAGCAGCGTAGACATTTATGGCTACACCTTC. This translates into CASSVDIYGYTF.

This clone was observed a handful of times. This chain uses TRBV7-9 with TRBJ2-5; 9 bases match TRBD1. The CDR3 is made up of 13 amino acids. Unmatched junction bases numbered 2, after V lost 4 bases and J lost 5 bases. Germline CDR1 and CDR2: SEHNR and FQNEAQ (reference sequence). The CDR3 is CASSYTGGETQYF. CDR3 coding DNA: TGTGCCAGCAGCTATACAGGGGGCGAGACCCAGTACTTC.

This rearrangement joins TRBV27 to TRBJ1-1; perhaps TRBD1 as D (6 bases). Trimming removed 4 bases at V and 1 base at J, with 13 bases between. CDR1 MNHEY and CDR2 SMNVEV come from the germline V gene (reference sequence). The CDR3 is 15 amino acids. CDR3 nucleotide sequence: TGTGCCAGCAGTTCCTGGGGACACCAGAACACTGAAGCTTTCTTT. Translating it yields CASSSWGHQNTEAFF.

In its sample, this clone was seen a few times. The rearrangement links TRBV6-5 to TRBJ1-2, with no clear D. The CDR3 is 11 amino acids. Germline CDR1 reads MNHEY; CDR2 reads SVGAGI. The V end was cut by 8 bases, the J end by 0 bases, with 4 bases between. CDR3 bases: TGTGCCAGCTTCGCTAACTATGGCTACACCTTC. The encoded protein is CASFANYGYTF.

This clone has just a few counts. The chain employs TRBV2 and TRBJ1-5; 9 bases line up with TRBD1. The length of the CDR3 is 15 residues. Germline trimming cut 3 bases from V and 7 bases from J; bases unmatched to any gene: 7. From germline, CDR1 is SNHLY and CDR2 FYNNEI. The CDR3 loop reads CASSEEDRGVQPQHF. The DNA for the CDR3 is TGTGCCAGCAGTGAGGAAGACAGGGGGGTGCAGCCCCAGCATTTT.

The chain employs TRBV20-1 and TRBJ2-7, with D uncertain. The CDR3 totals 11 residues. Germline CDR1 is DFQATT and CDR2 is SNEGSKA (reference sequence). Deletions cut 7 bases from V and 1 base from J, with 8 bases between. The CDR3 is CSVRLSYEQYF. The DNA of the CDR3 is TGCAGTGTGAGGCTGTCCTACGAGCAGTACTTC.

In its sample, this clone was seen a few times. The chain recombines TRBV10-3 with TRBJ2-3; 9 bases agree with TRBD2. There are 17 residues in the CDR3. From germline, CDR1 is ENHRY and CDR2 SYGVKD. The V and J ends lost 3 bases and 4 bases, in that order; junction bases with no gene match: 11. CDR3 sequence reads: CAISDPGGGGVADTQYF. DNA of the CDR3: TGTGCCATCAGTGACCCCGGGGGCGGGGGGGTTGCAGATACGCAGTATTTT.

This clone was detected once. This chain connects TRBV4-1 to TRBJ1-1, with D possibly matching TRBD1 (6 bases). From germline, CDR1 is MGHRA and CDR2 YSYEKL. Trimming removed 1 base at V and 5 bases at J, with 20 bases between. The length of the CDR3 is 17 residues. The CDR3 DNA follows: TGCGCCAGCAGCCAAGGGCACAGGGCCCCCCGAGGGACTGAAGCTTTCTTT. Its protein product is CASSQGHRAPRGTEAFF.

This clone was picked up a small number of times. The chain joins TRBV9 to TRBJ1-5; TRBD1 aligns across 7 bases. This CDR3 is built from 15 residues. The V segment lost 3 bases and the J segment 6 bases; nucleotides outside the gene matches: 9. From germline, CDR1 is SGDLS and CDR2 YYNGEE. This CDR3 is CASSGGTDIGQPQHF. As DNA, the CDR3 is TGTGCCAGCAGCGGAGGGACAGACATTGGTCAGCCCCAGCATTTT.